This T cell receptor beta chain was obtained from a study of blood T cell repertoires in COVID-19. The ends were cut back, 5 bases at V and 10 bases at J, with 15 bases in the middle. The germline CDR1 and CDR2 sequences are MNHEY and SVGEGT. The CDR3 contains 13 residues. Original processing notes: Estimation of nucleated cell counts relied on the amplification of reference gene primers. Data came from immunoSEQ multiplex PCR; TCRdb stores just in-frame clones and leaves some out. V and J calls and clone size follow that table, whereas D and trimming were derived from the DNA. Among over 200,000 clones, less than 90% were seen once, and the ten largest hold roughly 3.2%.

This rearrangement joins TRBV6-2 or TRBV6-3 to TRBJ1-5; D is possibly TRBD1 (6 bases). Sample: PBMCs or T cells enriched from blood (not recorded which). This receptor was obtained from a woman aged 45-59 years in a cohort exposed to, infected with or recovered from COVID-19 (not recorded which). The CDR3 DNA reads TGTGCCAGCAGTCAGGGACAAATCGGACCCCAGCATTTT. Amino acid sequence: CASSQGQIGPQHF.